Below, 26 T cell receptor beta chains from the same sample are listed, as sequenced in a study of identical twins (dated by TCRdb to 2016 to 2017). Libraries were built with 5' RACE. Reads for this sample came from an Illumina HiSeq 2000. Through fastp at Q25 and MiXCR, TCRdb rebuilt clones from the public reads, retaining in-frame beta chains. When rows share a CDR3 protein, they turn into one entry using the most common DNA and genes. The sample data list a few hundred thousand distinct CDR3 sequences, and more than 9% of these were observed just once. Jointly, the top ten make up more than 2.5% of the sample. These data also formed part of another study, on yellow fever vaccine responses in identical twins.

The sample consisted of PBMCs. Receptors originate from a woman between 18 and 30 years old in good health.

This clonotype was counted many times. The chain joins TRBV20-1 to TRBJ1-1, with D possibly being TRBD1 (5 bases). V shed 6 bases and J shed 0 bases, with 14 bases lying between them. Germline values: CDR1 DFQATT, CDR2 SNEGSKA (reference sequence). The CDR3 runs 14 residues. Written as DNA, the CDR3 is TGCAGTGCGTCGAGGAGGGGAATGAACACTGAAGCTTTCTTT. This translates into CSASRRGMNTEAFF.

The rearrangement uses TRBV2 and TRBJ2-7, with 10 bases lining up with TRBD2. V lost 8 bases, J lost 3 bases, and 4 bases stayed unmatched. This CDR3 contains 13 residues. Germline CDR1 reads SNHLY; CDR2 reads FYNNEI. Written as DNA, the CDR3 is TGTGCCAGCGGCCGGACTAGCGGCTACGAGCAGTACTTC. Its protein product is CASGRTSGYEQYF.

In its sample, this clonotype was seen a few times. The CDR3 reads CASSLINDRGLEQYF. For the CDR3, the DNA is TGCGCCAGCAGCCTGATTAACGACAGGGGGCTTGAGCAGTACTTC. The chain carries TRBV4-3 and TRBJ2-7; 10 bases agree with TRBD1. Germline V gives CDR1 LGHNA, CDR2 YSLEER. The CDR3 loop spans 15 amino acids. J was trimmed by 7 bases and V by 4 bases; bases with no gene match: 10.

This clonotype turned up a few times. The chain combines TRBV7-9 with TRBJ2-3; D is undetermined. CDR1 and CDR2 from the germline V gene are SEHNR and FQNEAQ (reference sequence). The germline V and J ends were trimmed by 5 bases and 2 bases, with 17 bases remaining between them. CDR3 length equals 16 residues. CDR3 DNA: TGTGCCAGCAGCCCGCCGACCTACCCGGACACAGATACGCAGTATTTT. Its protein product is CASSPPTYPDTDTQYF.

This clonotype was observed a few times. This sequence joins TRBV9 and TRBJ1-4; 7 bases map to TRBD1. The CDR3 extends over 15 amino acids. Unmatched junction bases numbered 7, after V lost 0 bases and J lost 8 bases. Germline CDR1 reads SGDLS; CDR2 reads YYNGEE. CDR3 residues: CASSVGTGLEEKLFF. DNA of the CDR3: TGTGCCAGCAGCGTAGGGACAGGACTAGAGGAAAAACTGTTTTTT.

In this sample, this clonotype turned up a few times. The chain is built from TRBV2 and TRBJ2-3; 11 nucleotides line up with TRBD1. Trimming removed 5 bases from V and 6 bases from J; junction bases left unmatched: 13. The germline CDR1 and CDR2 sequences are SNHLY and FYNNEI. There are 17 residues in the CDR3. The CDR3, as DNA: TGTGCCAGCAGTTTTCGTACCGGGACAGGGGGTAAGGATACGCAGTATTTT. It is translated as CASSFRTGTGGKDTQYF.

The CDR3 loop is CSARGGDRGSYEQYF. The CDR3 coding sequence is TGCAGTGCTAGAGGAGGGGACAGGGGATCCTACGAGCAGTACTTC. V is TRBV20-1 and J is TRBJ2-7; 10 bases line up with TRBD1. Germline-derived CDR1 and CDR2 are DFQATT and SNEGSKA (reference sequence). The length of the CDR3 is 15 residues. With V trimmed by 1 base and J by 1 base, 4 bases remained unmatched.

This clonotype was counted ten times or more. The V and J genes are TRBV20-1 and TRBJ2-3, with D tentatively TRBD1 or TRBD2 (5 bases each). CDR1 DFQATT and CDR2 SNEGSKA come from the germline V gene (reference sequence). This CDR3 comprises 15 residues. V was pared by 6 bases and J by 0 bases, with 16 bases between. The CDR3 DNA reads as TGCAGTGCCACCGGGACCCCCCTTAGCACAGATACGCAGTATTTT. The encoded protein is CSATGTPLSTDTQYF.

This clonotype was picked up a small number of times. J is TRBJ1-6 and V is TRBV7-2; 10 nucleotides match TRBD1. With V trimmed by 4 bases and J by 12 bases, 9 bases remained unmatched. The CDR3 contains 15 residues. CDR1 and CDR2 (germline): SGHTA, FQGNSA. The CDR3 protein is CASSSPGQGKQPLHF. The CDR3 DNA follows: TGTGCCAGCAGCTCCCCGGGACAGGGGAAGCAACCCCTCCACTTT.

This clonotype was detected ten times or more. The genes are TRBV7-2 and TRBJ2-7, with D uncertain. V was shortened by 3 bases and J by 2 bases, with 8 bases between the two germline ends. Germline lookup yields CDR1 SGHTA and CDR2 FQGNSA. The CDR3 spans 13 residues. CDR3 nucleotide sequence: TGTGCCAGCAGCTTTGGGAACACCTACGAGCAGTACTTC. It translates to CASSFGNTYEQYF.

The CDR3 loop reads CASSLGVGTGGETQYF. CDR3 coding DNA: TGTGCCAGCAGCTTAGGGGTCGGGACAGGGGGAGAGACCCAGTACTTC. The gene calls are TRBV7-9 and TRBJ2-5, with 11 bases identical to TRBD1. The CDR3 is 16 amino acids. V dropped 1 base and J dropped 4; count of bases not matched to a gene: 5. Germline V CDR1 and CDR2: SEHNR, FQNEAQ (reference sequence).

At least ten counts were recorded for this clonotype. The chain combines TRBV6-5 with TRBJ2-2, with D perhaps TRBD1 or TRBD2 (6 bases each). The germline CDR1 and CDR2 sequences are MNHEY and SVGAGI. The CDR3 spans 15 residues. Trimming shortened V by 2 bases and J by 6 bases, and 13 bases separated the two germline ends. CDR3 DNA sequence: TGTGCCAGCAGTTACAGGGGGGACGCCGCCGGGGAGCTGTTTTTT. Residues: CASSYRGDAAGELFF.

This clonotype was observed at least ten times. The chain employs TRBV12-3 or TRBV12-4 and TRBJ2-1; no firm D call. V gave up 4 bases and J gave up 5 bases, with 9 bases separating them. The CDR3 has 13 amino acids. CDR3 in DNA: TGTGCCAGCAGTTCGATTCAAAACAATGAGCAGTTCTTC. This translates into CASSSIQNNEQFF.

The chain is built from TRBV28 and TRBJ2-7, with TRBD1 matching 7 bases. This CDR3 has 15 amino acids. Germline loops: CDR1 MDHEN, CDR2 SYDVKM. Trimming took 2 bases from V and 7 from J; bases not matched to a gene: 11. As DNA, the CDR3 is TGTGCCAGCAGTTTACCGGGACAGTCGCTTTGGGAGCAGTACTTC. It translates to CASSLPGQSLWEQYF.

This chain uses TRBV3-1 with TRBJ2-7; possible D gene TRBD2, 6 bases. V was shortened by 4 bases and J by 3 bases, with 13 bases between the two germline ends. The CDR3 runs to 14 residues. Germline values: CDR1 LGHDT, CDR2 YNNKEL (reference sequence). The CDR3: CASSPGSGVYEQYF. Here the CDR3 DNA reads TGTGCCAGCAGCCCCGGGTCGGGGGTCTACGAGCAGTACTTC.

This clonotype was detected only a few times. The V call is TRBV6-1, the J call TRBJ2-3, with D unresolved. The germline V gene encodes CDR1 MNHNS and CDR2 SASEGT. CDR3 length: 14 residues. V lost 5 bases, J lost 2 bases, and 11 bases lay in between. The CDR3 region is CASSHSDPTDTQYF. The CDR3 coding sequence is TGTGCCAGCAGTCATTCCGATCCCACAGATACGCAGTATTTT.

Details on this clonotype: Mismatch with germline at one junction end may stem from a read error. For the CDR3, the DNA is TGTGCCAGCAGTATGGTACCGACAGGAAGCAATGAGAAGTTCTTC. Translation: CASSMVPTGSNEKFF. This chain connects TRBV2 to TRBJ2-1; TRBD1 might be the D (6 bases). In germline, CDR1 is SNHLY, CDR2 FYNNEI. The CDR3 sequence is 15 residues long.

This clonotype turned up a few times. This sequence joins TRBV5-6 and TRBJ1-4; TRBD1 aligns across 10 bases. The CDR3 length is 14 residues. Looked up from germline, CDR1 is SGHDT and CDR2 is YYEEEE. The V and J ends lost 2 bases and 8 bases, in that order; junction bases with no gene match: 3. CDR3 coding DNA: TGTGCCAGCAGCTTCGGGACAGGGGTAGAAAAACTGTTTTTT. Translated: CASSFGTGVEKLFF.

At least ten counts were recorded for this clonotype. This chain uses TRBV7-9 with TRBJ2-2, with D tentatively TRBD1 (6 bases). Germline CDR1 and CDR2: SEHNR and FQNEAQ (reference sequence). CDR3 length: 15 residues. The V and J ends lost 5 bases and 2 bases respectively, with 12 bases between them. In DNA form, the CDR3 reads TGTGCCAGCAGCCATCCGGGACAAAACACCGGGGAGCTGTTTTTT. Translating gives CASSHPGQNTGELFF.

This clonotype was counted ten times or more. V and J are TRBV7-3 and TRBJ2-2, with D unresolved. The ends were cut back, 5 bases at V and 2 bases at J, with 3 bases in the middle. The germline V gene has CDR1 SGHTA and CDR2 FQGTGA. The CDR3 sequence is 12 residues long. CDR3 loop: CASSINTGELFF. The CDR3 region has the DNA TGTGCCAGCAGCATTAACACCGGGGAGCTGTTTTTT.

This clonotype was found many times. Here the CDR3 reads CASSRGAGTDTQYF. CDR3 coding DNA: TGTGCCAGCAGTAGGGGGGCAGGCACAGATACGCAGTATTTT. The chain links TRBV7-9 to TRBJ2-3, with D perhaps TRBD1 or TRBD2 (6 bases each). This CDR3 region has 14 residues. V was trimmed by 6 bases and J by 1 base, leaving 11 bases between them. Germline V lookup: CDR1 SEHNR, CDR2 FQNEAQ (reference sequence).

This clonotype was counted a few times. V and J are TRBV7-2 and TRBJ1-5, with no clear D. CDR1 and CDR2 (germline): SGHTA, FQGNSA. Trimming stripped 3 bases from V and 9 bases from J, with 18 bases between. This CDR3 contains 15 residues. CDR3 bases: TGTGCCAGCAGCTTTTCCCATGATTCTAGGAGGCCCCAGCATTTT. Its protein is CASSFSHDSRRPQHF.

CDR3 nucleotides: TGCAGTGCTCGCCAGGTCGGGACCCAGTACTTC. Residues: CSARQVGTQYF. The rearrangement joins TRBV20-1 to TRBJ2-5, with no clear D. Germline CDR1 is DFQATT and CDR2 is SNEGSKA (reference sequence). V lost 5 bases and J 7 bases, leaving 11 bases between the germline ends. This CDR3 comprises 11 residues.

This clonotype was recorded a few times. The chain uses TRBV20-1 and TRBJ2-5; no clear D. In germline, CDR1 is DFQATT, CDR2 SNEGSKA (reference sequence). This CDR3 contains 10 residues. The V end was cut by 6 bases, the J end by 5 bases, with 7 bases between. The CDR3 DNA is TGCAGTGCCCTCTATGAGACCCAGTACTTC. Its protein product is CSALYETQYF.

In this sample, this clonotype turned up many times. The chain is built from TRBV7-8 and TRBJ2-7; D gene unclear. Germline CDR1 SGHVS, CDR2 FQNEAQ. V was pared by 5 bases and J by 4 bases, with 15 bases between. The CDR3 length is 14 residues. CDR3 sequence (DNA): TGTGCCAGCAGCCCAGGAGAGCTGAGGTACGAGCAGTACTTC. As protein: CASSPGELRYEQYF.

This clonotype appeared many times. The chain is built from TRBV29-1 and TRBJ2-5; D ambiguous. The V end was cut by 2 bases, the J end by 5 bases, with 15 bases between. The germline V gene encodes CDR1 SQVTM and CDR2 ANQGSEA. The CDR3 is 14 amino acids. The CDR3 DNA reads TGCAGCGTTGAATCGCGGCATAGGTGGGAGACCCAGTACTTC. Its protein product is CSVESRHRWETQYF.